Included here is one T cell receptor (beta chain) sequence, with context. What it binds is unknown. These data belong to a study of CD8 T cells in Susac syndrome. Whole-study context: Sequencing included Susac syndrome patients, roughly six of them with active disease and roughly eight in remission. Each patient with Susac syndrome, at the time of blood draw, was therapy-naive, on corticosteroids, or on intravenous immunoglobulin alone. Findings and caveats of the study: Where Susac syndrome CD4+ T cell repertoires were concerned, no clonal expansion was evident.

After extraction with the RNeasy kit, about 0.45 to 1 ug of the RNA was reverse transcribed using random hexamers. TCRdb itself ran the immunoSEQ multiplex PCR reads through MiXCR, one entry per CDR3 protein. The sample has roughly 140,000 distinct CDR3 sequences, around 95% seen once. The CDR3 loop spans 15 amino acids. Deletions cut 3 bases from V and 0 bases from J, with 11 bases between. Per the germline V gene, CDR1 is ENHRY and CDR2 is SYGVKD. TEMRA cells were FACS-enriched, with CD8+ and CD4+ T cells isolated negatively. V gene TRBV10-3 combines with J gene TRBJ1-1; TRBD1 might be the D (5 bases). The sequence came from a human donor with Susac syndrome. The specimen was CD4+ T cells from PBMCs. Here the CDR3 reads CAISELAGLNTEAFF. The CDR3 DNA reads TGTGCCATCAGTGAATTAGCGGGGCTGAACACTGAAGCTTTCTTT.